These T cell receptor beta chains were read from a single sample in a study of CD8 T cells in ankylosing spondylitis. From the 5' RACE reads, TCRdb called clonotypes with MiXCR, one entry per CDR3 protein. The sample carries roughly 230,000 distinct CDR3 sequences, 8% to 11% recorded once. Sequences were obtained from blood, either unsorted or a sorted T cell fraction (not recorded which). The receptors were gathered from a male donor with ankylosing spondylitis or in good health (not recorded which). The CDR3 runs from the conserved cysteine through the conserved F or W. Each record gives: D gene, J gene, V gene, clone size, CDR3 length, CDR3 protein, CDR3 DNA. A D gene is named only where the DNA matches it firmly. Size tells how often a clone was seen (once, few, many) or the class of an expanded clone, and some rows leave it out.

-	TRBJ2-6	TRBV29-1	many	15	CSVAQGVSGANVLTF	TGCAGCGTTGCACAGGGAGTCTCTGGGGCCAACGTCCTGACTTTC
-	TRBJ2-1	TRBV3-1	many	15	CATSRWSSAYNEQFF	TGTGCCACCAGTCGATGGAGTAGCGCCTACAATGAGCAGTTCTTC
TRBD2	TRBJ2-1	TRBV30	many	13	CAWSSGRADEQFF	TGTGCCTGGAGTAGCGGGAGGGCCGACGAGCAGTTCTTC
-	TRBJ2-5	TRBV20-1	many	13	CSASGPIGETQYF	TGCAGTGCCTCGGGCCCGATCGGGGAGACCCAGTACTTC
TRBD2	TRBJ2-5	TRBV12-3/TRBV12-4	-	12	CASSQSLAGEYF	TGTGCCAGCAGTCAGAGCCTAGCGGGGGAATACTTC
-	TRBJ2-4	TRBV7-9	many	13	CASSLGGGNIQYF	TGTGCCAGCAGCCTAGGTGGGGGAAACATTCAGTACTTC
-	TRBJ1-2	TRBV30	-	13	CAWRTGPGGGFTF	TGTGCCTGGAGGACGGGCCCTGGCGGGGGCTTCACCTTC
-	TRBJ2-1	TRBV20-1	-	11	CSASGSAEQFF	TGCAGTGCTAGCGGGAGCGCTGAGCAGTTCTTC
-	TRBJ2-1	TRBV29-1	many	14	CSVEGSLGGNEQFF	TGCAGCGTTGAAGGAAGTCTAGGCGGGAATGAGCAGTTCTTC
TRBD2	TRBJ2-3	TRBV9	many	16	CASSPRLAGLTDTQYF	TGTGCCAGCAGCCCGCGACTAGCGGGGCTTACAGATACGCAGTATTTT
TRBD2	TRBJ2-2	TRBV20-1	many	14	CSASPSGNTGELFF	TGCAGTGCCTCACCTAGCGGGAACACCGGGGAGCTGTTTTTT
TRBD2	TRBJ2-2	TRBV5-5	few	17	CASSQPGRRLAQQELFF	TGTGCCAGCAGTCAACCAGGGAGGAGACTAGCTCAACAGGAGCTGTTTTTT
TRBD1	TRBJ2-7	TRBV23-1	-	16	CASRRGRDRGSYEQYF	TGCGCCAGCAGACGCGGCAGGGACAGGGGGTCCTACGAGCAGTACTTC
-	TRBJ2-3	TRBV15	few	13	CATRGRFTDTQYF	TGTGCCACCAGAGGGAGATTCACAGATACGCAGTATTTT
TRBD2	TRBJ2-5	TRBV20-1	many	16	CSVYGTSGRSQETQYF	TGCAGTGTTTACGGGACTAGCGGTCGTTCCCAAGAGACCCAGTACTTC
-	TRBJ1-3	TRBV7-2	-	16	CASSLVSGTYGNTIYF	TGTGCCAGCAGCTTGGTGTCGGGTACTTATGGAAACACCATATATTTT
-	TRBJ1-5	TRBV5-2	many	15	CASSLIENSNQPQHF	TGTGCCAGCAGCTTGATCGAAAATAGCAATCAGCCCCAGCATTTT
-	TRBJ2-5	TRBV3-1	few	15	CASRTQGTYQETQYF	TGTGCCAGCAGAACCCAGGGGACGTACCAAGAGACCCAGTACTTC
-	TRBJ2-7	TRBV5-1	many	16	CASSLYRTGLSYEQYF	TGCGCCAGCAGCTTATATCGGACGGGACTCTCCTACGAGCAGTACTTC
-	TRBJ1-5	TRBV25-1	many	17	CASSESRTDYSNQPQHF	TGTGCCAGCAGTGAATCCAGGACGGATTATAGCAATCAGCCCCAGCATTTT
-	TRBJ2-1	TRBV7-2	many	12	CASSPDKNEQFF	TGTGCCAGCAGCCCGGACAAAAATGAGCAGTTCTTC
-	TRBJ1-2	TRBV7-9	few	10	CASSQHLSAF	TGTGCCAGCAGCCAACATTTATCCGCCTTC
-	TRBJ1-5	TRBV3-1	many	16	CASSQDPGGGNQPQHF	TGTGCCAGCAGCCAAGACCCCGGAGGGGGGAATCAGCCCCAGCATTTT
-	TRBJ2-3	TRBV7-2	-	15	CASSLGRGHTDTQYF	TGTGCCAGCAGCTTAGGGCGGGGTCACACAGATACGCAGTATTTT
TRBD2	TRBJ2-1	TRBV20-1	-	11	CSARIAGEQFF	TGCAGTGCTAGGATAGCGGGGGAGCAGTTCTTC
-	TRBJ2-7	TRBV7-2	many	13	CASSLKLLYEQYF	TGTGCCAGCAGCTTAAAATTGCTCTACGAGCAGTACTTC
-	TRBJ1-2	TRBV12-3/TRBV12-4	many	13	CATGDSSNYGYTF	TGTGCCACCGGAGACAGCTCTAACTATGGCTACACCTTC
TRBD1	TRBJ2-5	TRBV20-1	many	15	CSARGTGGTQETQYF	TGCAGTGCGCGAGGGACAGGGGGGACCCAAGAGACCCAGTACTTC
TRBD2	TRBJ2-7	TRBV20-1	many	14	CSAGLAGGPYEQYF	TGCAGTGCGGGGCTAGCGGGGGGACCCTACGAGCAGTACTTC
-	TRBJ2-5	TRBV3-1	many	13	CASSQSESETQYF	TGTGCCAGCAGCCAATCCGAGTCAGAGACCCAGTACTTC
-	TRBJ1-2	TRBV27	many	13	CASSLRGNYGYTF	TGTGCCAGCAGTTTGAGGGGGAACTATGGCTACACCTTC
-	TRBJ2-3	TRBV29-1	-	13	CSVHGQISDTQYF	TGCAGCGTTCACGGACAGATCTCGGATACGCAGTATTTT
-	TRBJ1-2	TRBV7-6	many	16	CASSLRPLLVDYGYTF	TGTGCCAGCAGCTTAAGGCCGCTGCTGGTTGACTATGGCTACACCTTC
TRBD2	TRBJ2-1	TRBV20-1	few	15	CSARGVTSGYNEQFF	TGCAGTGCCAGGGGGGTGACTAGCGGTTACAATGAGCAGTTCTTC
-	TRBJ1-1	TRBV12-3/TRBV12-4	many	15	CASSLNRQLNTEAFF	TGTGCCAGCAGTTTAAATCGACAGCTGAACACTGAAGCTTTCTTT
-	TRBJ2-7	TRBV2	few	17	CASSEAIRWEAHLEQYF	TGTGCCAGCAGTGAAGCGATTCGGTGGGAGGCCCATCTCGAGCAGTACTTC
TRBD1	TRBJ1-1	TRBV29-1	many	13	CSAKGAGGAEAFF	TGCAGCGCCAAGGGGGCAGGGGGTGCTGAAGCTTTCTTT
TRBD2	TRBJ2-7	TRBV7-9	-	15	CASSLTGTRANEQYF	TGTGCCAGCAGCTTAACCGGGACTAGAGCCAACGAGCAGTACTTC
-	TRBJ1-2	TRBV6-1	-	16	CASSAAPGRPSYGYTF	TGTGCCAGCAGTGCTGCCCCGGGACGGCCAAGCTATGGCTACACCTTC
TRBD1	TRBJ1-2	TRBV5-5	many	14	CASSGTGTYYGYTF	TGTGCCAGCAGCGGGACAGGGACCTACTATGGCTACACCTTC
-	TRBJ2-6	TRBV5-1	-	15	CASSQAGAGANVLTF	TGCGCCAGCAGCCAAGCAGGGGCCGGGGCCAACGTCCTGACTTTC
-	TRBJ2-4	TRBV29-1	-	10	CSGGADIQYF	TGCAGCGGGGGGGCGGACATTCAGTACTTC
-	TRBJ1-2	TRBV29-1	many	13	CSVEFEDTYGYTF	TGCAGCGTTGAATTTGAGGACACCTATGGCTACACCTTC
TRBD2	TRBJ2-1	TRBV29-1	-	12	CSGGGGNNEQFF	TGCAGCGGGGGGGGAGGAAACAATGAGCAGTTCTTC
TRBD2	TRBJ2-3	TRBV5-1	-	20	CASSLEGLAGASNKADTQYF	TGCGCCAGCAGCTTGGAGGGACTAGCGGGAGCAAGTAATAAGGCGGATACGCAGTATTTT
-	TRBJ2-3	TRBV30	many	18	CAWSGTSILLVGTDTQYF	TGTGCCTGGAGCGGGACTTCAATCCTCCTCGTAGGCACAGATACGCAGTATTTT
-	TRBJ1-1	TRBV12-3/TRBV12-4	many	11	CASVADTEAFF	TGTGCCAGCGTCGCGGACACTGAAGCTTTCTTT
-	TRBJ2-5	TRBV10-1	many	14	CASSSRDNQETQYF	TGCGCCAGCTCTTCACGGGACAACCAAGAGACCCAGTACTTC
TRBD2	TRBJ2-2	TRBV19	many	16	CASIRPSGANTGELFF	TGTGCCAGTATAAGGCCTAGCGGGGCGAACACCGGGGAGCTGTTTTTT
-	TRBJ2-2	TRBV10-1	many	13	CASRGQPTGELFF	TGCGCCAGCAGAGGACAGCCGACCGGGGAGCTGTTTTTT
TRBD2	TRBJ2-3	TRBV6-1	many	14	CASRASGGTDTQYF	TGTGCCAGCAGGGCTAGCGGGGGCACAGATACGCAGTATTTT
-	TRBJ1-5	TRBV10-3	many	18	CATRGRQGDLVSNQPQHF	TGTGCCACCCGAGGGAGGCAGGGAGACCTGGTAAGCAATCAGCCCCAGCATTTT
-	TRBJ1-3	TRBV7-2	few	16	CASSFSASLSGNTIYF	TGTGCCAGCAGCTTTTCCGCGAGTCTCTCTGGAAACACCATATATTTT
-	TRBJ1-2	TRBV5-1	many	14	CASFPGVWNYGYTF	TGCGCCAGCTTTCCGGGGGTATGGAACTATGGCTACACCTTC